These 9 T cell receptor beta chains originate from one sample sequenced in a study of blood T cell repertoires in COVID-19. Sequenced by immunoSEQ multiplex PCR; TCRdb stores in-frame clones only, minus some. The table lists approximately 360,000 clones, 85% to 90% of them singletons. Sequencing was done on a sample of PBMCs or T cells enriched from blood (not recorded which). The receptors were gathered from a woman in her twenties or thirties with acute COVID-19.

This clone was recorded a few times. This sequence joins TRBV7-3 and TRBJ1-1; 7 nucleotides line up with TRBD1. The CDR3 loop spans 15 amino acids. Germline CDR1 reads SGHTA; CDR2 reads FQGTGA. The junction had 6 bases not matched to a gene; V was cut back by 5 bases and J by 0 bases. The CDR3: CASSPQGRVNTEAFF. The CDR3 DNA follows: TGTGCCAGCAGCCCACAGGGGCGGGTGAACACTGAAGCTTTCTTT.

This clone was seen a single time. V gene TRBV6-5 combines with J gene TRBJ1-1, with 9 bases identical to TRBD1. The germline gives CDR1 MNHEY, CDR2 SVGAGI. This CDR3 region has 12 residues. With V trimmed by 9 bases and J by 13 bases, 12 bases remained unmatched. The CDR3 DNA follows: TGTGCCAGTATGGGACAGGGAGGGATTGGTTTCTTT. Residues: CASMGQGGIGFF.

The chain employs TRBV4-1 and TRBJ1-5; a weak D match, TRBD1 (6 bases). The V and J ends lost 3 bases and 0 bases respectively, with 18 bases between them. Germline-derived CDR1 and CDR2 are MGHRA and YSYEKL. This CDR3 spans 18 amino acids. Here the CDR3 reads CASSQADSGVYSNQPQHF. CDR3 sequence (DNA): TGCGCCAGCAGCCAGGCTGATTCAGGGGTCTATAGCAATCAGCCCCAGCATTTT.

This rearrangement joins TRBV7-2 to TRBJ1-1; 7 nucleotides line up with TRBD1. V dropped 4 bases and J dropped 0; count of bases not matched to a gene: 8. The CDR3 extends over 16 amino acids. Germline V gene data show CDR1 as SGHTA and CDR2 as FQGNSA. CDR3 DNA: TGTGCCAGCAGCTCCCAGACAGGGTATGTGAACACTGAAGCTTTCTTT. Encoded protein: CASSSQTGYVNTEAFF.

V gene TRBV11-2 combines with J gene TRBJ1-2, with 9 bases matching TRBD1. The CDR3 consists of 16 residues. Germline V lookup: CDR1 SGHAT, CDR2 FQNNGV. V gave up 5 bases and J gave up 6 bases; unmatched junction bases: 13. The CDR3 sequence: CASSQPDRDRADGYTF. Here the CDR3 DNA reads TGTGCCAGCAGCCAACCCGACCGGGACAGGGCTGATGGCTACACCTTC.

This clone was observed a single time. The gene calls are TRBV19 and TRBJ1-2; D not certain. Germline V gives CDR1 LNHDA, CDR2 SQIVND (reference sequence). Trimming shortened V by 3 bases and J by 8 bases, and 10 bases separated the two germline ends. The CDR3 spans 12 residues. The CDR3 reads CASSIAARGYTF. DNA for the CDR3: TGTGCCAGTAGTATCGCGGCGAGGGGCTACACCTTC.

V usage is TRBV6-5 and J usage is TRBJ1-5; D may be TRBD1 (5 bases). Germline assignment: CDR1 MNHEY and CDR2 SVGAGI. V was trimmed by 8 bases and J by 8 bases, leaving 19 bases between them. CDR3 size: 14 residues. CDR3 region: CASQGTRFDEPQHF. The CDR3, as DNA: TGTGCCAGCCAGGGCACCCGCTTCGATGAGCCCCAGCATTTT.

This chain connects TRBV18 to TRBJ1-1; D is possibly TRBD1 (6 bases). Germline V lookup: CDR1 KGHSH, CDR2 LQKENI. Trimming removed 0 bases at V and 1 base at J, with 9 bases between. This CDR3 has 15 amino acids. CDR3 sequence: CASSPPAGANTEAFF. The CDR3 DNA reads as TGTGCCAGCTCACCACCCGCAGGGGCGAACACTGAAGCTTTCTTT.

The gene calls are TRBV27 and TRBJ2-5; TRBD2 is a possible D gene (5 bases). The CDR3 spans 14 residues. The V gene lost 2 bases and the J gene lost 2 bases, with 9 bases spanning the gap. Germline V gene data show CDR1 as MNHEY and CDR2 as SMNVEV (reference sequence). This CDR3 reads CASSLEGRQETQYF. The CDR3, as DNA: TGTGCCAGCAGTTTAGAGGGCCGTCAAGAGACCCAGTACTTC.